This is a list of T cell receptor beta chains from one sample in a study of identical twins. Via MiXCR, TCRdb re-called the 5' RACE reads, giving one row per CDR3 protein. The sample gives about 190,000 distinct CDR3 sequences, around 15% of which show up once; around two fifths is in the top ten. These data also formed part of another study, on T cells expressing NK-cell markers.

Sequencing was performed on CD8+ T cells sorted from blood. The receptors derive from a woman aged 18-30 years in good health. Each CDR3 is given with its conserved first and last residue. A D gene is named only where the DNA matches it firmly. Expanded clones get a size class; other rows say once, few or many, or leave the size out.

clone size	V gene	D gene	J gene	CDR3 protein	CDR3 DNA
once	TRBV20-1	TRBD2	TRBJ2-7	CSARDGLAGYEQYF	TGCAGTGCTAGAGATGGGCTAGCGGGCTACGAGCAGTACTTC
many	TRBV12-3/TRBV12-4	-	TRBJ2-1	CASSLGTGGFF	TGTGCCAGCAGTCTCGGGACTGGGGGGTTCTTC
few	TRBV11-2	-	TRBJ2-1	CASSFDLGVLVEQFF	TGTGCCAGCAGCTTTGACCTAGGGGTACTAGTTGAGCAGTTCTTC
few	TRBV7-8	-	TRBJ2-7	CASTALDVGGNYEQYF	TGTGCCAGCACCGCCCTGGACGTCGGGGGAAACTACGAGCAGTACTTC
-	TRBV28	-	TRBJ2-2	CASSPRMYNTGELFF	TGTGCCAGCAGCCCAAGGATGTATAACACCGGGGAGCTGTTTTTT
once	TRBV27	TRBD2	TRBJ2-2	CASKRGTGELFF	TGTGCCAGCAAGCGGGGGACCGGGGAGCTGTTTTTT
-	TRBV10-3	-	TRBJ1-2	CAISEKGGLHGYTF	TGTGCCATCAGCGAAAAAGGGGGACTACATGGCTACACCTTC
-	TRBV3-1	-	TRBJ2-7	CASSQEVGTSYEQYF	TGTGCCAGCAGCCAAGAGGTCGGGACTTCCTACGAGCAGTACTTC
-	TRBV12-3/TRBV12-4	TRBD2	TRBJ2-1	CASGLAEYNEQFF	TGTGCCAGCGGACTAGCGGAGTACAATGAGCAGTTCTTC
-	TRBV7-2	-	TRBJ2-5	CASSFWTGETQYF	TGTGCCAGCAGCTTTTGGACTGGGGAGACCCAGTACTTC
-	TRBV7-7	-	TRBJ2-7	CASSLASGPAYEQYF	TGTGCTAGCAGCTTAGCTTCAGGGCCTGCCTACGAGCAGTACTTC
few	TRBV12-3/TRBV12-4	-	TRBJ2-7	CASSLIGDISEQYF	TGTGCCAGCAGTTTAATTGGGGATATTAGCGAGCAGTACTTC
-	TRBV2	TRBD1	TRBJ2-1	CASSGIPGQGAPEQFF	TGTGCCAGCAGTGGGATCCCGGGACAGGGGGCCCCTGAGCAGTTCTTC
few	TRBV5-1	TRBD1	TRBJ2-7	CASRNRDRNFYEQYF	TGCGCCAGTCGGAACCGGGACAGGAATTTCTACGAGCAGTACTTC
-	TRBV6-5	-	TRBJ2-5	CASSSSRDAQETQYF	TGTGCCAGCAGTTCCAGTCGTGATGCCCAAGAGACCCAGTACTTC
-	TRBV20-1	-	TRBJ2-1	CSARDYLAYNEQFF	TGCAGTGCTAGGGACTATCTGGCCTACAATGAGCAGTTCTTC
-	TRBV5-1	-	TRBJ2-3	CASRGGAYTDTQYF	TGCGCCAGCAGAGGGGGGGCATATACAGATACGCAGTATTTT
few	TRBV7-2	-	TRBJ1-1	CASSYLRGGTEAFF	TGTGCCAGCAGCTATCTGAGGGGAGGAACTGAAGCTTTCTTT
-	TRBV9	TRBD2	TRBJ2-5	CASSVASSGNQETQYF	TGTGCCAGCAGCGTAGCGTCTAGCGGAAACCAAGAGACCCAGTACTTC
few	TRBV5-1	-	TRBJ2-3	CASSLESTGPDTQYF	TGCGCCAGCAGCTTAGAGAGTACGGGCCCAGATACGCAGTATTTT
few	TRBV5-6	-	TRBJ2-1	CASSLQLGGSRDNEQFF	TGTGCCAGCAGCTTACAACTAGGCGGATCGAGGGACAATGAGCAGTTCTTC
few	TRBV5-1	TRBD2	TRBJ2-1	CASSPGLAGVGPFNEQFF	TGCGCCAGCAGCCCAGGACTAGCGGGAGTAGGCCCTTTCAATGAGCAGTTCTTC
few	TRBV3-1	TRBD1	TRBJ1-1	CASSQERRDRNTEAFF	TGTGCCAGCAGCCAGGAGAGAAGGGACAGGAACACTGAAGCTTTCTTT
-	TRBV27	-	TRBJ1-3	CASSRLGASGNTIYF	TGTGCCAGCTCAAGACTCGGGGCGTCGGGAAACACCATATATTTT
few	TRBV2	-	TRBJ2-5	CASMGGTAYQETQYF	TGTGCCAGCATGGGCGGAACTGCTTACCAAGAGACCCAGTACTTC
-	TRBV4-3	-	TRBJ1-1	CASSPRGGSTEAFF	TGCGCCAGCAGCCCCCGGGGGGGATCGACTGAAGCTTTCTTT
-	TRBV7-9	-	TRBJ2-2	CASSFSETTGELFF	TGTGCCAGCAGCTTTTCCGAAACGACCGGGGAGCTGTTTTTT
-	TRBV6-5	TRBD2	TRBJ2-3	CASSYSLAGVITDTQYF	TGTGCCAGCAGTTACTCGCTAGCGGGAGTTATCACAGATACGCAGTATTTT
-	TRBV7-9	TRBD1	TRBJ2-4	CASSLGRQGANIQYF	TGTGCCAGCAGCTTAGGCCGACAGGGGGCTAACATTCAGTACTTC
-	TRBV7-9	-	TRBJ2-1	CASSSPLDSYNEQFF	TGTGCCAGCAGCTCCCCGTTAGACTCCTACAATGAGCAGTTCTTC
few	TRBV7-6	-	TRBJ2-7	CASSLVRGGNEQYF	TGTGCCAGCAGCTTAGTGCGGGGCGGGAACGAGCAGTACTTC
many	TRBV12-3/TRBV12-4	TRBD1	TRBJ1-1	CASSSGGGTEAFF	TGTGCCAGCAGTTCAGGGGGAGGGACTGAAGCTTTCTTT
-	TRBV7-2	-	TRBJ2-2	CASSLGLLEGTGELFF	TGTGCCAGCAGCTTAGGACTCCTTGAGGGCACCGGGGAGCTGTTTTTT
-	TRBV3-1	-	TRBJ2-7	CASSQDIVIFPRKGRWGEQYF	TGTGCCAGCAGCCAAGATATCGTAATATTTCCCCGGAAGGGCCGGTGGGGGGAGCAGTACTTC
-	TRBV29-1	-	TRBJ1-2	CSVEAQDRISPYGYTF	TGCAGCGTTGAAGCACAGGACCGGATTTCACCCTATGGCTACACCTTC
-	TRBV24-1	-	TRBJ2-1	CATSGIESHEQFF	TGTGCCACCAGTGGGATAGAGTCCCATGAGCAGTTCTTC
-	TRBV12-5	-	TRBJ2-2	CASGLHSVNTGELFF	TGTGCTAGTGGTTTGCACAGCGTAAACACCGGGGAGCTGTTTTTT
few	TRBV7-2	-	TRBJ1-2	CASSSNRVGGYTF	TGTGCCAGCAGCTCAAACAGGGTCGGCGGCTACACCTTC
-	TRBV4-3	TRBD2	TRBJ2-3	CASSQAWGAGGREAQYF	TGCGCCAGCAGCCAAGCTTGGGGAGCGGGAGGCCGGGAGGCGCAGTATTTT
few	TRBV4-3	TRBD2	TRBJ2-3	CASSRDSSGSSTDTQYF	TGCGCCAGCAGCCGAGATTCTAGCGGGAGTAGCACAGATACGCAGTATTTT